The entry below describes one T cell receptor (beta chain). Its antigen is not identified. This specimen comes from a study of cytomegalovirus exposure and HLA in healthy donors. Overall study findings and caveats: Indistinguishable V segments such as TRBV6-2 and TRBV6-3 were excluded.

A multiplex PCR was run with 60 Vbeta primers and 13 Jbeta primers. Assay used: immunoSEQ multiplex PCR; TCRdb lists only in-frame clones, some missing. The sample has tens of thousands of clones; approximately 81% are singletons. Per the germline V gene, CDR1 is SGHNT and CDR2 is YYREEE (reference sequence). The V end lost 2 bases, the J end lost 2 bases, and 11 bases lay between the germline ends. This CDR3 region has 14 residues. The TCR was taken from a girl aged 2 to 10 in good health and CMV-seropositive. The chain carries TRBV5-4 and TRBJ2-7; D is ambiguous. The sample consisted of PBMCs. CDR3 sequence (DNA): TGTGCCAGCAGCTTAGAGGCCGGTCCCTACGAGCAGTACTTC. This sequence encodes CASSLEAGPYEQYF.